This T cell receptor (beta chain) was recorded in a study of blood T cell repertoires in COVID-19. Whole-study context: COVID-19 samples from acute and convalescent phases originated in the United States, Italy and Spain.

Original processing methods: Reference gene primers were amplified, and this amplification served to estimate nucleated cell counts. Assay used: immunoSEQ multiplex PCR; TCRdb lists only in-frame clones, some missing. The V and J calls and the clone size are those of that table, but D and trimming were determined from the DNA. The table shows approximately 130,000 clones, with approximately 77% occurring only once. This CDR3 is 15 amino acids long. Between the trimmed V and J ends, which lost 4 bases and 8 bases, there was a span of 17 bases. Germline lookup yields CDR1 MNHEY and CDR2 SVGAGI. V gene TRBV6-5 combines with J gene TRBJ1-4; a possible D gene is TRBD1 (5 bases). This TCR was recovered from a man older than 75 with acute or convalescent COVID-19. Material for sequencing was peripheral blood. CDR3 DNA sequence: TGTGCCAGCAGTTCGGGGGTACCGGGCCGGGAAAAACTGTTTTTT. Its protein product is CASSSGVPGREKLFF.